This TCR beta chain derives from a study of T cell repertoires in cytomegalovirus infection. The overall study: Public TCR beta signatures marked donors with CMV infection and the matching HLA. Study-level points and caveats: In two of eight donors, the top clonotype was HLA-C-restricted CMV-specific. Cumulative public TCR beta family frequency identified CMV carriers with the relevant HLA.

This clonotype has ten or more counts. Its cognate antigen is unknown. J was trimmed by 5 bases and V by 1 base; bases with no gene match: 7. The CDR3 totals 16 residues. Germline CDR1 reads SGHVS; CDR2 reads FQNEAQ. TCRdb analysed the reads with MiXCR anew, one entry per CDR3 protein. The repertoire includes some 300,000 distinct CDR3 sequences, around 9.6% of them detected once, and approximately 2.3% sits in the top ten. V and J are TRBV7-8 and TRBJ2-5, with 10 bases aligning to TRBD2. The sequencing sample was made of PBMCs. This TCR was recovered from a human donor in good health (CMV status not recorded). Some clones in this sample may be carry-over from other donors' samples. CDR3 sequence (DNA): TGTGCCAGCAGCTTAGGGCTAGCGGGGGTTAGGGAGACCCAGTACTTC. Translated, it gives CASSLGLAGVRETQYF.